This T cell receptor (beta chain) stems from a study of blood T cell repertoires in COVID-19. Using immunoSEQ multiplex PCR, the repertoire was profiled, and TCRdb retains in-frame clones only, with some absent. Here the sample spans roughly 160,000 clones, 70% to 90% being singletons. The CDR3 length is 14 residues. V shed 6 bases and J 4 bases; nucleotides not matched to a gene: 3. Germline-derived CDR1 and CDR2 are SGHDN and FVKESK. This chain connects TRBV14 to TRBJ2-2; 9 positions match TRBD2. The clonotype comes from a woman between 45 and 65 years old with COVID-19, enrolled during active disease. The specimen sequenced was peripheral blood. This CDR3 is CASRRGGSTGELFF. The CDR3, as DNA: TGTGCCAGCAGGCGGGGGGGCAGCACCGGGGAGCTGTTTTTT.